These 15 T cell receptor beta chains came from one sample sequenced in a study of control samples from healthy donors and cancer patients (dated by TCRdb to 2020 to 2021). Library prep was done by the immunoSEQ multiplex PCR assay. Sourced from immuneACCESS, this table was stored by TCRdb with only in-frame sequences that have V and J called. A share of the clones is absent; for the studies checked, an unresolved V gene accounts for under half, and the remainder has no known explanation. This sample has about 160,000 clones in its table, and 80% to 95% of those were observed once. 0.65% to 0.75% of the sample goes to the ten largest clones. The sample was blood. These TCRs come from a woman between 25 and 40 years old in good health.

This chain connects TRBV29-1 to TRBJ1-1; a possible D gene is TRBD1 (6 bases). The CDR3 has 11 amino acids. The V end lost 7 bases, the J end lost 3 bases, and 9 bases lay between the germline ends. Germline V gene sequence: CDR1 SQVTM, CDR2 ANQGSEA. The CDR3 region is CSAGADTEAFF. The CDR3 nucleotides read TGCAGCGCAGGGGCGGACACTGAAGCTTTCTTT.

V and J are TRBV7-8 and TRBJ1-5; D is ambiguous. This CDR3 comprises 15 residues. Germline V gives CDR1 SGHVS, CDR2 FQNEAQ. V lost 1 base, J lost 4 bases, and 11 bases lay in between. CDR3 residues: CASSLEQTPNQPQHF. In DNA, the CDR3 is TGTGCCAGCAGCTTAGAACAGACTCCTAATCAGCCCCAGCATTTT.

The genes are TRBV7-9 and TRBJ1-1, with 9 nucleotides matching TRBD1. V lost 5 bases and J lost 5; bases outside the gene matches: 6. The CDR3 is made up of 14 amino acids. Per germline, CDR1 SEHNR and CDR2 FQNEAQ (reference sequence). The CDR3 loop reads CASSRGQGITEAFF. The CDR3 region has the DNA TGTGCCAGCAGCCGAGGACAGGGGATAACTGAAGCTTTCTTT.

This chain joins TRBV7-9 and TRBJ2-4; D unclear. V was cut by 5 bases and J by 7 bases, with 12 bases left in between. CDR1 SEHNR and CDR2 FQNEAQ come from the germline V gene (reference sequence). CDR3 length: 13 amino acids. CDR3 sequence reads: CASSPPAPNIQYF. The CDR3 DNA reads TGTGCCAGCAGCCCCCCAGCCCCCAACATTCAGTACTTC. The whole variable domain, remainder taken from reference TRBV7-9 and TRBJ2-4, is DTGVSQNPRHKITKRGQNVTFRCDPISEHNRLYWYRQTLGQGPEFLTYFQNEAQLEKSRLLSDRFSAERPKGSFSTLEIQRTEQGDSAMYLCASSPPAPNIQYFGAGTRLSVL.

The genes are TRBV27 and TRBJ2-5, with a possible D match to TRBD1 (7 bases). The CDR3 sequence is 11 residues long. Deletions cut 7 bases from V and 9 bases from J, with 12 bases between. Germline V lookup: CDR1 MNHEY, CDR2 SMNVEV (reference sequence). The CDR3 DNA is TGTGCCAGCACCTTCAGGGGGGCCCAGTACTTC. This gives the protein CASTFRGAQYF.

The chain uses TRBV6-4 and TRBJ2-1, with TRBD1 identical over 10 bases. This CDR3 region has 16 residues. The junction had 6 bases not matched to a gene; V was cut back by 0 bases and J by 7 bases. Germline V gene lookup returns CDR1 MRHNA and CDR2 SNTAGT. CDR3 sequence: CASSDSGTGDINEQFF. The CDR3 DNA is TGTGCCAGCAGTGACTCCGGGACAGGGGACATTAATGAGCAGTTCTTC.

The CDR3 sequence: CASNPDRDEQYF. As DNA, the CDR3 is TGTGCCAGCAACCCGGACAGGGACGAGCAGTACTTC. V gene TRBV6-5 combines with J gene TRBJ2-7; TRBD1 matches at 8 bases. The ends lost 7 bases at V and 5 bases at J; junction bases unmatched: 4. The V gene's germline CDR1 is MNHEY and CDR2 SVGAGI. The CDR3 runs to 12 residues.

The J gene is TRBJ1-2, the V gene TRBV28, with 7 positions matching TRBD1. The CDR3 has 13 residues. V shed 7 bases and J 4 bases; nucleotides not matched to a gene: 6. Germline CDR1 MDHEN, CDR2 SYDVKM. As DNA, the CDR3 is TGTGCCAGCATCCGACAGGGAGGCTATGGCTACACCTTC. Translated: CASIRQGGYGYTF.

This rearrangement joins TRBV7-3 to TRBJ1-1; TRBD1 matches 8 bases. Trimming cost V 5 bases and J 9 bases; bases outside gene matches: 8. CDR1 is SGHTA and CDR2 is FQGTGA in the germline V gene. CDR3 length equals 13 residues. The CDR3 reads CASSRGTGGKAFF. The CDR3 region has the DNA TGTGCCAGCAGCCGGGGGACAGGAGGAAAAGCTTTCTTT.

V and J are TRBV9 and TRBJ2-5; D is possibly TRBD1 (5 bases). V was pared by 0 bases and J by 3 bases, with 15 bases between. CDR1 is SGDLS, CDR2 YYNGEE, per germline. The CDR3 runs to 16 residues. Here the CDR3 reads CASSVEGAGFEETQYF. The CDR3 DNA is TGTGCCAGCAGCGTAGAAGGAGCAGGGTTTGAAGAGACCCAGTACTTC.

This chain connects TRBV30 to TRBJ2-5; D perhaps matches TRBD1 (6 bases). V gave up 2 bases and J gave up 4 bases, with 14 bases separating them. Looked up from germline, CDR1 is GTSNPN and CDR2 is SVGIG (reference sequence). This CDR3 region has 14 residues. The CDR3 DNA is TGTGCCTGGAGTCCTTCGGACAGACGAGAGACCCAGTACTTC. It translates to CAWSPSDRRETQYF.

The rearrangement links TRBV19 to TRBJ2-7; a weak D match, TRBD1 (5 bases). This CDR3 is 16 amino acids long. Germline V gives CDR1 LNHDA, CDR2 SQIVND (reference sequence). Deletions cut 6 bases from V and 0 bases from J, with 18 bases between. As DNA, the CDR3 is TGTGCCAGTAGCTATTCTGGGGCTACGGACTCCTACGAGCAGTACTTC. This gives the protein CASSYSGATDSYEQYF.

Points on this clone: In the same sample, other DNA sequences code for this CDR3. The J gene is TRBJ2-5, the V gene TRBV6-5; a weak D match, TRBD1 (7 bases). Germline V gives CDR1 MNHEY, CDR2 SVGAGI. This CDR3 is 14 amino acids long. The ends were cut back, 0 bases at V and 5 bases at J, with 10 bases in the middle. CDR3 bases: TGTGCCAGCAGTTACTCGACAGGGAGGGAGACCCAGTACTTC. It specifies CASSYSTGRETQYF.

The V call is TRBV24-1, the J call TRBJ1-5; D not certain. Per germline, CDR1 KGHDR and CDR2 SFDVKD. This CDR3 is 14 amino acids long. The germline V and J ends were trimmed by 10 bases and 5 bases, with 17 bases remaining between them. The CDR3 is CATARDSSHQPQHF. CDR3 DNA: TGTGCCACTGCGAGGGATTCGTCCCATCAGCCCCAGCATTTT.

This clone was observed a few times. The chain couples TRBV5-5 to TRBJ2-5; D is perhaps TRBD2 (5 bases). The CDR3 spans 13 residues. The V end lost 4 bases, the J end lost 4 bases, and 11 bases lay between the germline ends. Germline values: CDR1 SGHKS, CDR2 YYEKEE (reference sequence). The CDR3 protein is CASSNPRAETQYF. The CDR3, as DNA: TGTGCCAGCAGCAACCCGCGGGCAGAGACCCAGTACTTC.